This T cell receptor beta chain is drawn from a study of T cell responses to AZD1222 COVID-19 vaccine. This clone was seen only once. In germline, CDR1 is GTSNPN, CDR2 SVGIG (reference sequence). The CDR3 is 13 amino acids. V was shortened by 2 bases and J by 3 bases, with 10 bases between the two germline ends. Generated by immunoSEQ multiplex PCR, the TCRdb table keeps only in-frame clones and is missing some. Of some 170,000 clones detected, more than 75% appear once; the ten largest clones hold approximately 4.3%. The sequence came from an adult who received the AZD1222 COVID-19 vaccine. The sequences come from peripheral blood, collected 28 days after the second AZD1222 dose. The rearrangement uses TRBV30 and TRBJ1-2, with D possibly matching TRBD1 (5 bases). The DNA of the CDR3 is TGTGCCTGGAGTTCAGGGTTTCACTATGGCTACACCTTC. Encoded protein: CAWSSGFHYGYTF.